This TCR beta chain was documented in a study of cytomegalovirus exposure and HLA in healthy donors. Germline lookup yields CDR1 SGHTA and CDR2 FQGNSA. The CDR3 is 18 residues long. Trimming cost V 3 bases and J 0 bases; bases outside gene matches: 13. This clone is a singleton in its sample. The method was immunoSEQ multiplex PCR; TCRdb's version includes in-frame clones alone and lacks a portion of them. The table records 100,000 to 120,000 clones, roughly 90% of them present only once. It was the approximately 120-subject validation cohort, separate from the roughly 700-subject first cohort, to which the donors belonged.

The genes are TRBV7-2 and TRBJ1-1; 7 bases are shared with TRBD1. The origin of this receptor is a woman in her twenties or thirties in good health and CMV-seropositive. The specimen was PBMCs. CDR3 DNA sequence: TGTGCCAGCAGCTTTAGACCTTCGGGACAGCGAGTGAACACTGAAGCTTTCTTT. Its protein product is CASSFRPSGQRVNTEAFF.